The 15 T cell receptor beta chains given below trace back to one sample, sequenced in a study of regulatory and conventional T cells in RAG deficiency. Data came from immunoSEQ multiplex PCR; TCRdb stores just in-frame clones and leaves some out. This sample has 32,000 or so clones, with 75% to 90% found just once. In addition, the sample was reused for a study of regulatory T cells. From that paper: Primers: 52 TRBV forward and 13 TRBJ reverse.

Sequencing was carried out using CD8+ T cells sorted from blood. The receptors were sampled from a human donor in good health.

V and J are TRBV10-2 and TRBJ2-1, with 7 positions matching TRBD2. Losses at the gene ends were 2 bases for V and 0 bases for J; bases not matched to a gene: 13. This CDR3 has 19 residues. Germline loops: CDR1 WSHSY, CDR2 SAAADI. The CDR3 is CASSEGPAGIPSSYNEQFF. In DNA form, the CDR3 reads TGCGCCAGCAGTGAGGGGCCAGCGGGGATTCCCAGCTCCTACAATGAGCAGTTCTTC.

The chain has TRBV7-9 and TRBJ1-3; 10 nucleotides line up with TRBD1. The CDR3 is 18 residues long. V lost 3 bases to trimming and J lost 3 bases; unmatched junction nucleotides: 11. The V gene's germline CDR1 is SEHNR and CDR2 FQNEAQ (reference sequence). In DNA, the CDR3 is TGTGCCAGCAGCTTGGGGACAGGGGTCAGAATCCGTGGAAACACCATATATTTT. Its protein product is CASSLGTGVRIRGNTIYF.

The V and J genes are TRBV29-1 and TRBJ2-5; the D call may be TRBD1 or TRBD2 (6 bases each). The CDR3 runs to 14 residues. V was pared by 4 bases and J by 2 bases, with 14 bases between. The V gene's germline CDR1 is SQVTM and CDR2 ANQGSEA. CDR3 region: CSVAGGMGQETQYF. The CDR3 nucleotides read TGCAGCGTTGCCGGGGGCATGGGGCAAGAGACCCAGTACTTC.

V and J are TRBV9 and TRBJ2-1; D remains ambiguous. Germline CDR1 is SGDLS and CDR2 is YYNGEE. V was pared by 2 bases and J by 9 bases, with 15 bases between. The CDR3 is 14 residues long. CDR3 protein: CASSVIVSPSEQFF. The DNA for the CDR3 is TGTGCCAGCAGCGTGATAGTAAGCCCAAGTGAGCAGTTCTTC.

CDR3 nucleotides: TGTGCCAGTAGAGGGGACAGGGACACTGAAGCTTTCTTT. Amino acid sequence: CASRGDRDTEAFF. The chain uses TRBV19 and TRBJ1-1; 9 nucleotides agree with TRBD1. Germline trimming cut 6 bases from V and 3 bases from J; bases unmatched to any gene: 2. Germline CDR1 and CDR2: LNHDA and SQIVND (reference sequence). The CDR3 extends over 13 amino acids.

The chain carries TRBV2 and TRBJ1-1, with 12 positions matching TRBD1. The CDR3 spans 17 residues. Per the germline V gene, CDR1 is SNHLY and CDR2 is FYNNEI. After removal of 6 bases from V and 3 bases from J, the junction contained 11 bases not matched to a gene. Here the CDR3 reads CASRTGQGARWDTEAFF. The CDR3, as DNA: TGTGCCAGCAGAACGGGACAGGGGGCCAGGTGGGACACTGAAGCTTTCTTT.

This chain connects TRBV5-1 to TRBJ1-1; possible D gene TRBD1, 6 bases. The CDR3 spans 16 residues. Between the trimmed V and J ends, which lost 0 bases and 5 bases, there was a span of 17 bases. In germline, CDR1 is SGHRS, CDR2 YFSETQ. The CDR3 protein is CASSLVGGAGGTEAFF. Written as DNA, the CDR3 is TGCGCCAGCAGCTTGGTTGGGGGCGCGGGCGGGACTGAAGCTTTCTTT.

This rearrangement joins TRBV5-8 to TRBJ2-1, with TRBD2 matching 9 bases. CDR1 is SGHTS and CDR2 is YDEGEE in the germline V gene. With 6 bases clipped from V and 4 bases from J, the junction kept 11 bases outside the gene matches. The CDR3 extends over 16 amino acids. Written as DNA, the CDR3 is TGTGCCAGCACCGATATAGCGGGGGAAATTTACAATGAGCAGTTCTTC. As protein: CASTDIAGEIYNEQFF.

The CDR3 spells CSVEVPGETQYF. The CDR3 nucleotides read TGCAGCGTTGAAGTTCCAGGGGAGACCCAGTACTTC. The V call is TRBV29-1, the J call TRBJ2-5; TRBD1 is a possible D gene (5 bases). Trimming took 1 base from V and 5 from J, leaving 8 bases between them. The CDR3 loop spans 12 amino acids. Per germline, CDR1 SQVTM and CDR2 ANQGSEA. The full variable domain, its missing parts supplied by reference TRBV29-1 and TRBJ2-5, is SAVISQKPSRDICQRGTSLTIQCQVDSQVTMMFWYRQQPGQSLTLIATANQGSEATYESGFVIDKFPISRPNLTFSTLTVSNMSPEDSSIYLCSVEVPGETQYFGPGTRLLVL.

The rearrangement links TRBV27 to TRBJ1-1; the D is unclear. The CDR3 is made up of 14 amino acids. V shed 3 bases and J shed 3 bases, with 11 bases lying between them. Germline V gene lookup returns CDR1 MNHEY and CDR2 SMNVEV (reference sequence). CDR3 nucleotide sequence: TGTGCCAGCAGTTTCCCAGGTGCGGACACTGAAGCTTTCTTT. Protein sequence: CASSFPGADTEAFF.

This rearrangement joins TRBV5-5 to TRBJ1-1; 9 bases agree with TRBD1. The CDR3 is 16 amino acids. Unmatched junction bases numbered 9, after V lost 2 bases and J lost 4 bases. CDR1 and CDR2 (germline): SGHKS, YYEKEE (reference sequence). The CDR3 region is CASSLQPGQGGTEAFF. CDR3 bases: TGTGCCAGCAGCTTACAACCGGGACAGGGTGGCACTGAAGCTTTCTTT.

The rearrangement joins TRBV14 to TRBJ2-7, with 9 positions matching TRBD1. V lost 1 base, J lost 2 bases, and 3 bases stayed unmatched. Looked up from germline, CDR1 is SGHDN and CDR2 is FVKESK. The CDR3 runs 15 residues. The DNA of the CDR3 is TGTGCCAGCAGCCAAGCGAGACAGGGGGCCTACGAGCAGTACTTC. Amino acids: CASSQARQGAYEQYF.

The chain recombines TRBV30 with TRBJ2-1; maybe TRBD2 (6 bases). Deletions cut 1 base from V and 2 bases from J, with 12 bases between. The CDR3 is 15 amino acids. CDR1 and CDR2 from the germline V gene are GTSNPN and SVGIG (reference sequence). The CDR3 nucleotides are TGTGCCTGGAGTGATGGGGGGATGGCCTACAATGAGCAGTTCTTC. Protein product: CAWSDGGMAYNEQFF.

The rearrangement uses TRBV10-3 and TRBJ2-5; 7 positions match TRBD1. This CDR3 is built from 13 residues. Looked up from germline, CDR1 is ENHRY and CDR2 is SYGVKD. Losses at the gene ends were 6 bases for V and 3 bases for J; bases not matched to a gene: 4. CDR3 bases: TGTGCCATCAGGCCCGACAGGGAAGAGACCCAGTACTTC. Its translation: CAIRPDREETQYF.

A remark on this clone: A read error may produce the germline difference seen at one junction end. The V and J genes are TRBV5-1 and TRBJ2-5; D remains ambiguous. This CDR3 spans 15 amino acids. The germline V gene has CDR1 SGHRS and CDR2 YFSETQ. CDR3 sequence (DNA): TGCGCCAGCAGTCCTCTGGACGCAAACCAGGAGACCCAGTACTTC. Protein sequence: CASSPLDANQETQYF.